This T cell receptor (beta chain) was identified during a study of blood T cell repertoires in COVID-19 (dated by TCRdb to 2020 to 2021). General notes on the study: The collaborator samples originated in the United States, Italy and Spain and spanned the acute and convalescent phases of COVID-19. The samples were drawn from two sources: the first 160 participants of the ongoing ImmuneRACE study, and fewer than 1,500 subjects contributed by 6 global collaborators. Where HLA class I and class II types were available, the types were taken from metadata supplied by the sample provider, not from assay-based typing. The repertoires were made available in a free public database intended to serve as a resource for research on the immune response to SARS-CoV-2. Deeply sampled blood TCRbeta repertoires from subjects exposed to, actively infected with, or recovered from COVID-19 were included in the dataset. The prospective study material was composed of cDNA or gDNA derived from T cells, B-cell-depleted T cells, or PBMCs. Sample metadata almost always included a de-identified subject ID, COVID-19 status, age in years and sex. What the authors observed across the whole study: Clinical and demographic metadata were provided uncurated, with the amount varying by source and participant.

TCRbeta CDR3 regions were amplified from genomic DNA by means of the immunoSEQ Assay, a bias-controlled multiplex PCR. The authors processed their data as follows. The number of nucleated cells in each sample was estimated by amplification of reference gene primers within the assay. To quantify the absolute abundance of each unique TCRbeta CDR3 rearrangement, sequence reads were collapsed and filtered. For each sample, productive Simpson clonality was calculated by taking the square root of Simpson's diversity index across productive rearrangements. TCRdb took this table from immuneACCESS and kept in-frame rearrangements with V and J called. Such tables lack part of the clones; where checked against another copy, unresolved V genes explain under half of the gap, and the rest is unexplained. That table supplies the V and J calls and clone size; D and trimming were determined from the DNA. This sample has 200,000 to 250,000 clones in its table, and 85% to 90% of those were observed once. Together, the top ten hold approximately 15% of the sample.

The CDR3 covers 17 residues, taking in both the cysteine and the phenylalanine. The DNA shown is the 51-base CDR3, in frame from base 1. Ends trimmed: V by 4 bases, J by 0 bases; bases unmatched to a gene: 10. CDR1 and CDR2 were assigned from the germline V gene as SGHRS and YFSETQ. Participants in the prospective study were aged about 18 to 89 years, lived in 24 United States geographic areas, and enrolled through a virtual design. To assign participants to cohorts, the prospective study relied on clinical history that participants themselves reported in a screening survey and a study questionnaire. A participant counted as exposed if, within 2 weeks of entering the study, that participant had been in contact with someone who had a PCR-confirmed or clinician-diagnosed COVID-19 case. Each participant in the prospective study had whole blood, serum and a nasopharyngeal or oropharyngeal swab collected by mobile phlebotomists. Participants in the prospective study had the option to provide additional blood draws and questionnaires over a roughly two-month period. Before DNA extraction, blood samples from the prospective study were shipped at room temperature or frozen.

A note on this clone: Its recognized antigen is unknown. No base quality values were provided; no much bigger clone lies one nucleotide off.

The sequenced material came from PBMCs or T cells enriched from blood (not recorded which). This sequence was found in a young man who had been exposed to COVID-19. The V and J segments used are TRBV5-1 and TRBJ2-7; 10 central bases correspond to TRBD1. The CDR3 protein: CASSGGTGVVASYEQYF. In nucleotide form, the sequence is TGCGCCAGCAGCGGGGGGACAGGGGTCGTAGCCTCCTACGAGCAGTACTTC. Here the CDR3 is joined to the reference TRBV5-1 and TRBJ2-7 genes, and the full variable domain is: KAGVTQTPRYLIKTRGQQVTLSCSPISGHRSVSWYQQTPGQGLQFLFEYFSETQRNKGNFPGRFSGRQFSNSRSEMNVSTLELGDSALYLCASSGGTGVVASYEQYFGPGTRLTVT.